These 13 T cell receptor beta chains were all obtained from the same sample, sequenced in a study of T cell responses to AZD1222 COVID-19 vaccine. Here immunoSEQ multiplex PCR was the method, and the copy in TCRdb shows in-frame clones only, minus some. This table holds some 140,000 clones, around 90% found once. The sample here was peripheral blood, taken on day 0 of AZD1222 vaccination. The receptor source for this set is an adult in good health.

The chain employs TRBV29-1 and TRBJ1-1; D not certain. Germline CDR1 reads SQVTM; CDR2 reads ANQGSEA. V was cut by 2 bases and J by 3 bases, with 13 bases left in between. The CDR3 runs to 14 residues. The CDR3 reads CSVERENRDTEAFF. For the CDR3, the DNA is TGCAGCGTTGAACGGGAAAACCGTGACACTGAAGCTTTCTTT.

The chain recombines TRBV6-2 or TRBV6-3 with TRBJ1-2; D is ambiguous. The CDR3 is 13 amino acids. The V gene lost 6 bases and the J gene lost 7 bases, with 15 bases spanning the gap. Germline values: CDR1 MNHEY, CDR2 SVGEGT. The CDR3 nucleotides read TGTGCCAGCAGCCCGGCGGACTCGGGTGGCTACACCTTC. It specifies CASSPADSGGYTF.

The J gene is TRBJ1-1, the V gene TRBV29-1; no clear D gene. Germline V gives CDR1 SQVTM, CDR2 ANQGSEA. The CDR3 extends over 12 amino acids. Trimming stripped 4 bases from V and 2 bases from J, with 8 bases between. The CDR3 is CSVGQSNTEAFF. DNA for the CDR3: TGCAGCGTTGGTCAGAGCAACACTGAAGCTTTCTTT.

The V call is TRBV19, the J call TRBJ2-4; the match to TRBD2 covers 7 bases. Per the germline V gene, CDR1 is LNHDA and CDR2 is SQIVND (reference sequence). The CDR3 consists of 15 residues. V dropped 6 bases and J dropped 3; count of bases not matched to a gene: 8. The CDR3 spells CASRGGLAVKNIQYF. DNA for the CDR3: TGTGCCAGTAGGGGAGGGCTAGCGGTCAAAAACATTCAGTACTTC.

V is TRBV2 and J is TRBJ2-5, with D uncertain. The CDR3 is 14 residues long. CDR1 is SNHLY, CDR2 FYNNEI, per germline. With 2 bases removed from V and 1 base from J, the gap between germline ends came to 8 bases. The CDR3 spells CASSETVFQETQYF. CDR3 nucleotide sequence: TGTGCCAGCAGTGAAACAGTCTTCCAAGAGACCCAGTACTTC.

This chain connects TRBV5-4 to TRBJ2-6, with unresolved D. Per germline, CDR1 SGHNT and CDR2 YYREEE (reference sequence). The CDR3 has 15 residues. Trimming shortened V by 7 bases and J by 4 bases, and 15 bases separated the two germline ends. The CDR3 sequence: CASRGWGAGANVLTF. DNA for the CDR3: TGTGCCAGCCGAGGCTGGGGTGCCGGGGCCAACGTCCTGACTTTC.

The V call is TRBV7-2, the J call TRBJ1-2, with D uncertain. The germline gives CDR1 SGHTA, CDR2 FQGNSA. Trimming pared 3 bases from V and 8 bases from J, leaving 16 bases between. This CDR3 is built from 14 residues. The CDR3 protein is CASSLGGELRGYTF. In DNA form, the CDR3 reads TGTGCCAGCAGCTTGGGCGGGGAGCTACGAGGCTACACCTTC.

The chain combines TRBV19 with TRBJ1-1, with no clear D. V dropped 4 bases and J dropped 5 bases, with 11 bases sitting between them. The CDR3 runs 13 residues. CDR1 LNHDA and CDR2 SQIVND come from the germline V gene (reference sequence). The CDR3 loop is CASSTQFWTEAFF. The CDR3 DNA reads as TGTGCCAGTAGTACACAGTTTTGGACTGAAGCTTTCTTT.

V gene TRBV7-9 combines with J gene TRBJ1-4, with 8 bases fitting TRBD1. Germline V gene lookup returns CDR1 SEHNR and CDR2 FQNEAQ (reference sequence). V gave up 5 bases and J gave up 5 bases; unmatched junction bases: 13. This CDR3 is 17 amino acids long. DNA for the CDR3: TGTGCCAGCAGCATAACCGCTCAGGGGGCACACAATGAAAAACTGTTTTTT. Its protein product is CASSITAQGAHNEKLFF.

V gene TRBV3-1 (or the pseudogene TRBV3-2) combines with J gene TRBJ2-1; D ambiguous. The V gene's germline CDR1 is LGHDT and CDR2 YNNKEL (reference sequence). This CDR3 spans 10 amino acids. Trimming removed 1 base at V and 9 bases at J, with 1 base between. The CDR3 bases are TGTGCCAGCAGCCAAGGTGAGCAGTTCTTC. It specifies CASSQGEQFF.

This chain joins TRBV10-3 and TRBJ1-4; maybe TRBD1 (5 bases). With 6 bases removed from V and 2 bases from J, the gap between germline ends came to 25 bases. The CDR3 length is 19 residues. Germline CDR1 is ENHRY and CDR2 is SYGVKD. As DNA, the CDR3 is TGTGCCATCAGCGGGGGGGACGGGTCCTCGGCAAGGACTAATGAAAAACTGTTTTTT. It yields the protein CAISGGDGSSARTNEKLFF.

The chain uses TRBV27 and TRBJ1-4; D is ambiguous. V was trimmed by 2 bases and J by 8 bases, leaving 12 bases between them. The CDR3 covers 14 residues. Germline V lookup: CDR1 MNHEY, CDR2 SMNVEV (reference sequence). The CDR3 DNA is TGTGCCAGCAGTTTAGCGGGGTTAGGGGAAAAACTGTTTTTT. Translation: CASSLAGLGEKLFF.

J is TRBJ1-6 and V is TRBV30; weak D call: TRBD1 (5 bases). CDR1 GTSNPN and CDR2 SVGIG come from the germline V gene (reference sequence). There are 13 residues in the CDR3. V dropped 5 bases and J dropped 5 bases, with 10 bases sitting between them. CDR3 region: CAWQGYDNSPLHF. The CDR3 coding sequence is TGTGCCTGGCAGGGATATGATAATTCACCCCTCCACTTT. The whole variable domain, remainder taken from reference TRBV30 and TRBJ1-6, is SQTIHQWPATLVQPVGSPLSLECTVEGTSNPNLYWYRQAAGRGLQLLFYSVGIGQISSEVPQNLSASRPQDRQFILSSKKLLLSDSGFYLCAWQGYDNSPLHFGNGTRLTVT.